Below are 8 T cell receptor beta chains sequenced from a single sample in a study. TCRdb's table, derived via immunoSEQ multiplex PCR, lists solely in-frame clones and lacks some. The sample lists 40,000 to 55,000 clones; approximately 95% were seen once. Material for sequencing was PBMCs. All receptors come from a man between 35 and 55 years old with rheumatoid arthritis.

The chain employs TRBV5-1 and TRBJ1-1; D uncertain. V lost 5 bases to trimming and J lost 1 base, with 6 bases between them. Germline loops: CDR1 SGHRS, CDR2 YFSETQ. The CDR3 runs 12 residues. This chain's CDR3 is CASRGSNTEAFF. CDR3 in DNA: TGCGCCAGCAGGGGGTCGAACACTGAAGCTTTCTTT.

The chain is built from TRBV14 and TRBJ2-4, with D tentatively TRBD2 (6 bases). Germline values: CDR1 SGHDN, CDR2 FVKESK. Between the trimmed V and J ends, which lost 1 base and 7 bases, there was a span of 14 bases. There are 15 residues in the CDR3. CDR3 protein: CASSQGRVGGNIQYF. In nucleotides, the CDR3 is TGTGCCAGCAGCCAAGGACGGGTTGGGGGGAACATTCAGTACTTC.

The chain couples TRBV21-1 to TRBJ2-3; the table's D call of TRBD2 was not tested on the DNA. TRBV21-1 constitutes a pseudogene. This CDR3 region has 15 residues. CDR3 protein: CASSRETLTTDTQYF. In nucleotides, the CDR3 is TGTGCCAGCAGCAGGGAGACCCTTACCACAGATACGCAGTATTTT.

V gene TRBV5-5 combines with J gene TRBJ1-1, with D unresolved. The CDR3 consists of 15 residues. Germline V gene data show CDR1 as SGHKS and CDR2 as YYEKEE (reference sequence). V lost 2 bases to trimming and J lost 4 bases, with 15 bases between them. CDR3 loop: CASSLGLQPGTEAFF. The CDR3 DNA reads TGTGCCAGCAGCTTAGGGCTACAGCCGGGCACTGAAGCTTTCTTT.

V gene TRBV28 combines with J gene TRBJ1-2, with D perhaps matching TRBD1 (6 bases). V shed 2 bases and J shed 8 bases, with 12 bases lying between them. This CDR3 is 13 amino acids long. Germline CDR1 and CDR2: MDHEN and SYDVKM. Here the CDR3 reads CASSLKGGWGYTF. CDR3 nucleotide sequence: TGTGCCAGCAGTTTAAAGGGGGGCTGGGGCTACACCTTC.

This CDR3 reads CASRKPGARNSPLHF. The CDR3 DNA is TGTGCCAGCAGGAAGCCGGGGGCGAGGAATTCACCCCTCCACTTT. The gene calls are TRBV6-5 and TRBJ1-6; D is perhaps TRBD1 (6 bases). CDR1 is MNHEY, CDR2 SVGAGI, per germline. This CDR3 is built from 15 residues. V lost 6 bases and J lost 7, with 16 bases in between.

J is TRBJ2-7 and V is TRBV11-2; D not resolved. The CDR3 is made up of 15 amino acids. CDR1 and CDR2 (germline): SGHAT, FQNNGV. The ends were cut back, 3 bases at V and 2 bases at J, with 14 bases in the middle. The CDR3 nucleotides are TGTGCCAGCAGCTTTACAGACTCTAGGGCCTACGAGCAGTACTTC. The encoded protein is CASSFTDSRAYEQYF.

The chain has TRBV7-6 and TRBJ2-2; 7 bases align to TRBD1. Germline values: CDR1 SGHVS, CDR2 FNYEAQ. The CDR3 contains 16 residues. Losses at the gene ends were 0 bases for V and 7 bases for J; bases not matched to a gene: 8. The CDR3 loop reads CASSLAGQGVNGELFF. CDR3 DNA: TGTGCCAGCAGCTTAGCGGGGCAGGGGGTCAACGGGGAGCTGTTTTTT. Using reference TRBV7-6 and TRBJ2-2 for the parts outside the CDR3, the full variable domain is GAGVSQSPRYKVTKRGQDVALRCDPISGHVSLYWYRQALGQGPEFLTYFNYEAQQDKSGLPNDRFSAERPEGSISTLTIQRTEQRDSAMYRCASSLAGQGVNGELFFGEGSRLTVL.